This T cell receptor (beta chain) was recovered during a study of cytomegalovirus exposure and HLA in healthy donors. Study results and limitations: Later work found most CMV-associated TCR beta chains apparently HLA-restricted.

In germline, CDR1 is SEHNR, CDR2 FQNEAQ (reference sequence). CDR3 length equals 17 residues. To note about this clone: Its matching antigen is unknown. Mismatch with germline at one junction end may stem from a read error.

The PCR made use of 60 Vbeta and 13 Jbeta primers. TCRdb's table, derived via immunoSEQ multiplex PCR, lists solely in-frame clones and lacks some. This sample has 100,000 or so clones, with roughly four fifths found just once. This TCR was recovered from a male donor in good health and CMV-seropositive. What was sequenced was PBMCs. The rearrangement uses TRBV7-9 and TRBJ2-7; D perhaps matches TRBD2 (5 bases). The CDR3 region has the DNA TGTTCCAGCAGCCCCGTGGTGTGGACCTCGGAGGCCTACGAGCAGTACTTC. This encodes CSSSPVVWTSEAYEQYF.